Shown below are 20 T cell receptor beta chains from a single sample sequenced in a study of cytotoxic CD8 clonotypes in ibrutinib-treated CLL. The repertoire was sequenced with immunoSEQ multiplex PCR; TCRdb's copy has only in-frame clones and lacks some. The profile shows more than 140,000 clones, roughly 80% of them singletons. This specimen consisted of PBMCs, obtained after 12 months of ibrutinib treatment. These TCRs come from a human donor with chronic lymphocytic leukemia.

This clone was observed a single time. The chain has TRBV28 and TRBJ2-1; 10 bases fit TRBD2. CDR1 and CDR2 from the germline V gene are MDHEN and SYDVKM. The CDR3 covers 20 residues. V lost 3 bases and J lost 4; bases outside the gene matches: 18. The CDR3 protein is CASSLLAGGKRKTVYNEQFF. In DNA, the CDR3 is TGTGCCAGCAGTTTGTTAGCGGGAGGAAAGAGGAAGACAGTATACAATGAGCAGTTCTTC.

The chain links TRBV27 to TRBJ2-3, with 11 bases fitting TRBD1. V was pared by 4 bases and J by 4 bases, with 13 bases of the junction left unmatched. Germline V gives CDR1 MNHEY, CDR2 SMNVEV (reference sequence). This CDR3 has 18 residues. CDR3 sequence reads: CASSYLPLRDRGSDTQYF. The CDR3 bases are TGTGCCAGCAGTTACCTCCCCCTCCGGGACAGGGGGTCAGATACGCAGTATTTT.

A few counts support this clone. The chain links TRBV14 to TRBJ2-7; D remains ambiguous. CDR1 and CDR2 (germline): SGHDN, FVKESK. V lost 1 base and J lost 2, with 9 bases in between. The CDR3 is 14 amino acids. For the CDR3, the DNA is TGTGCCAGCAGCCAAGTTGGCAGTACCTACGAGCAGTACTTC. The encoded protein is CASSQVGSTYEQYF.

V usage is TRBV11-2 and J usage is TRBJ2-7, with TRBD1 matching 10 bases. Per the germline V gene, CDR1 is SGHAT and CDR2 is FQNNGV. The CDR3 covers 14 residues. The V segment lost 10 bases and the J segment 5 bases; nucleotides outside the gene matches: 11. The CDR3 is CATRTGGPLNEQYF. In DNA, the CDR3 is TGTGCCACCCGGACAGGGGGTCCCCTTAACGAGCAGTACTTC.

The CDR3 loop reads CASSQGPGQQRTGANVLTF. The CDR3 DNA reads as TGCGCCAGCAGCCAGGGACCGGGACAGCAAAGGACTGGGGCCAACGTCCTGACTTTC. The chain recombines TRBV4-1 with TRBJ2-6; TRBD1 aligns across 7 bases. From germline, CDR1 is MGHRA and CDR2 YSYEKL. V gave up 3 bases and J gave up 2 bases; unmatched junction bases: 13. This CDR3 is built from 19 residues.

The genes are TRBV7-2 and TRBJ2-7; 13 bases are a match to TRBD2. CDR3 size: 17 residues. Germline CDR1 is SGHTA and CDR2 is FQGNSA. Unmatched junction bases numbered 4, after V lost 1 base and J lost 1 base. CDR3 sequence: CASSLELAGGPSYEQYF. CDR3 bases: TGTGCCAGCAGCTTAGAACTAGCGGGAGGGCCGTCCTACGAGCAGTACTTC.

The CDR3 region is CASSGGSLTDTQYF. DNA for the CDR3: TGTGCCAGCAGCGGAGGCTCCCTCACAGATACGCAGTATTTT. The V gene is TRBV9, the J gene TRBJ2-3; D uncertain. This CDR3 comprises 14 residues. From germline, CDR1 is SGDLS and CDR2 YYNGEE. V dropped 3 bases and J dropped 2 bases, with 10 bases sitting between them.

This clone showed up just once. The CDR3 nucleotides read TGTGCCAGCAGTCAACAAGTCAATGAGCAGTTCTTC. Translation: CASSQQVNEQFF. The chain joins TRBV6-5 to TRBJ2-1; D is uncertain. The CDR3 is made up of 12 amino acids. CDR1 is MNHEY, CDR2 SVGAGI, per germline. The V and J ends lost 5 bases and 6 bases respectively, with 8 bases between them.

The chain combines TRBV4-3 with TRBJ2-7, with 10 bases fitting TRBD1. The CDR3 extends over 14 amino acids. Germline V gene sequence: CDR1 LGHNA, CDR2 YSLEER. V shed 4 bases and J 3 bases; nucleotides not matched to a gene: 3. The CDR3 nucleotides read TGCGCCAGCAGCCCCCGGACAGGGGGCTACGAGCAGTACTTC. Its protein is CASSPRTGGYEQYF.

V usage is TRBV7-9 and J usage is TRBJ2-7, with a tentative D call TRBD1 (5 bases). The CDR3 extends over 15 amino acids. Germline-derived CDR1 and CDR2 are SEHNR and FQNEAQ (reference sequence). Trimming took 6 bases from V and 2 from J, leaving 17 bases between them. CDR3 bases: TGTGCCAGCAGTCTAGGGTGGCAGGGCACCTACGAGCAGTACTTC. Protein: CASSLGWQGTYEQYF.

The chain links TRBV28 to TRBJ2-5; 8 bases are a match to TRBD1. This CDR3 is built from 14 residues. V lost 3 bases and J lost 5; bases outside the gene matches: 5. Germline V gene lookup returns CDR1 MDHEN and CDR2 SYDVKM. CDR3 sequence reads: CASSFSQGAETQYF. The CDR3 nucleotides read TGTGCCAGCAGTTTCTCCCAGGGGGCTGAGACCCAGTACTTC.

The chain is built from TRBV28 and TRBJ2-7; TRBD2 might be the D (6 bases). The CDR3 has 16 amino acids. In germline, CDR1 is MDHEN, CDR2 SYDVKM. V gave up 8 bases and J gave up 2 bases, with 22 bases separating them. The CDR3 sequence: CASCGFSGGNPYEQYF. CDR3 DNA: TGTGCCAGCTGTGGTTTCTCCGGGGGAAACCCCTACGAGCAGTACTTC.

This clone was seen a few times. CDR3 coding DNA: TGTGCCAGCAGCCTACTGGGACTTCAACAGCCCCAGCATTTT. It yields the protein CASSLLGLQQPQHF. This chain uses TRBV16 with TRBJ1-5, with a weak D call TRBD1 (5 bases). Germline V gene data show CDR1 as KGHSY and CDR2 as FQNENV. This CDR3 has 14 amino acids. V lost 4 bases and J lost 7, with 14 bases in between.

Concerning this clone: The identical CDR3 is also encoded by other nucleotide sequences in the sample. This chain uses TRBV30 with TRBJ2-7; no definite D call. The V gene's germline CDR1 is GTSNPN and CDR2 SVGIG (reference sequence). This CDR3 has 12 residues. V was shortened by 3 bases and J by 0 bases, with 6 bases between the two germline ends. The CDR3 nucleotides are TGTGCCTGGAGCAAGGTCTCCTACGAGCAGTACTTC. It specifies CAWSKVSYEQYF.

The CDR3 bases are TGTGCCAGCAGCTATGGACTAGCGGGAGTCTACGAGCAGTACTTC. This codes for CASSYGLAGVYEQYF. The V gene is TRBV28, the J gene TRBJ2-7; 13 nucleotides line up with TRBD2. The CDR3 length is 15 residues. The V gene end was trimmed by 6 bases and the J gene end by 3 bases; junction bases not matched to a gene: 5. Germline V gene data show CDR1 as MDHEN and CDR2 as SYDVKM.

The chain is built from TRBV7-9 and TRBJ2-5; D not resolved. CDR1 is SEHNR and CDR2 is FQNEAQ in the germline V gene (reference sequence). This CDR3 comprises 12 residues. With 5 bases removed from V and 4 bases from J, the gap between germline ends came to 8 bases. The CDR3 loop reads CASSRVSETQYF. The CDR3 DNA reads TGTGCCAGCAGCCGGGTTTCAGAGACCCAGTACTTC.

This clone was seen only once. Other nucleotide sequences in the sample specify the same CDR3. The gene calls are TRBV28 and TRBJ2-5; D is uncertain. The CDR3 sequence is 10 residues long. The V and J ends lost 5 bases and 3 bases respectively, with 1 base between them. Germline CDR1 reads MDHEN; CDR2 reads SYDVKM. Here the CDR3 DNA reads TGTGCCAGCAGTAAAGAGACCCAGTACTTC. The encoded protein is CASSKETQYF. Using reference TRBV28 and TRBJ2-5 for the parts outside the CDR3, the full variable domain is DVKVTQSSRYLVKRTGEKVFLECVQDMDHENMFWYRQDPGLGLRLIYFSYDVKMKEKGDIPEGYSVSREKKERFSLILESASTNQTSMYLCASSKETQYFGPGTRLLVL.

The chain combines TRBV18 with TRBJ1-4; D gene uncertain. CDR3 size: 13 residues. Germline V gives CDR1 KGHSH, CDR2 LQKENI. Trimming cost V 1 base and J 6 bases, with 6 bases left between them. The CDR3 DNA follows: TGTGCCAGCTCACCACAGCGGGATGAAAAACTGTTTTTT. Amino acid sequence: CASSPQRDEKLFF.

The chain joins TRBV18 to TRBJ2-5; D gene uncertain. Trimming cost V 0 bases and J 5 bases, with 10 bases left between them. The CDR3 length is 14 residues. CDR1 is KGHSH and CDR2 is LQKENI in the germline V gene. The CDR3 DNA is TGTGCCAGCTCACCACCGGATATATTGGAGACCCAGTACTTC. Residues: CASSPPDILETQYF.

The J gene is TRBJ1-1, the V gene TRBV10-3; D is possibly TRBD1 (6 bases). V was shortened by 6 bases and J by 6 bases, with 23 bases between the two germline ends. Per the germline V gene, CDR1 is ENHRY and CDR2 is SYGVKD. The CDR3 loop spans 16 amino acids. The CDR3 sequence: CAIRNYNYGQRAEAFF. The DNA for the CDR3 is TGTGCCATCAGGAATTACAACTACGGACAGCGGGCTGAAGCTTTCTTT.